The rows below give T cell receptor beta chains drawn from one sample of a study of control samples from healthy donors and cancer patients. TCRdb's table, derived via immunoSEQ multiplex PCR, lists solely in-frame clones and lacks some. Here the sample spans 12,000 to 15,000 clones, roughly 80% being singletons. Sequencing was done on a sample of formalin-fixed, paraffin-embedded tissue. These receptors all stem from a female donor with lung cancer. Both conserved end residues are trimmed from each CDR3. Size is stated for part of the rows, as once, few or many counts, or as a class when the clone is expanded.

once | TRBJ2-1 | TRBV7-8 | ASSLNRGPSNEQF
- | TRBJ1-6 | TRBV10-3 | AIKDWDRYSPLH
medium-sized | TRBJ2-7 | TRBV7-9 | ASSLGANHL
once | TRBJ1-4 | TRBV7-2 | ASSFSINEKLF
- | TRBJ2-7 | TRBV7-7 | ASSQRLAGETEQY
- | TRBJ2-1 | TRBV27 | ASSLGRAYNEQF
- | TRBJ1-2 | TRBV27 | ASSSVGYGYT
- | TRBJ1-5 | TRBV2 | ASSAQGRHNQPQH
- | TRBJ2-1 | TRBV27 | ASSPDSGRLYNEQF
- | TRBJ2-7 | TRBV6-2/TRBV6-3 | ASSYRAPYEQY
- | TRBJ1-1 | TRBV20-1 | SVSSRNTEAF
- | TRBJ1-1 | TRBV9 | ASSATGRPEAF
- | TRBJ1-3 | TRBV2 | ASKGQSGNTIY
- | TRBJ2-5 | TRBV2 | ASSEAASGQETQY
- | TRBJ1-2 | TRBV5-6 | ASSLVRDPNYGYT
- | TRBJ2-1 | TRBV15 | ATSRASSSYNEQF
- | TRBJ2-1 | TRBV11-2 | ASSLEGPHNEQF
- | TRBJ1-2 | TRBV18 | ASSPDGLNYGYT
- | TRBJ2-7 | TRBV30 | AWSGQGAKYEQY
- | TRBJ2-5 | TRBV7-6 | ASSSLGPSEAETQY
- | TRBJ2-2 | TRBV11-3 | ASSLGEVFGPAQGPGELF
- | TRBJ2-3 | TRBV4-3 | ASSQDFRPSGRGDTQY
- | TRBJ1-2 | TRBV12-3/TRBV12-4 | ATYRPKAYT